These 20 T cell receptor beta chains came from one sample sequenced in a study of spatial heterogeneity in lung cancer. The time point was: blood at routine non-recurrence follow-up after resection. Whole RNA came from tumor, nontumor lung or frozen PBMC and was sequenced without being sorted. Each CDR3 protein gets one entry after TCRdb re-called the 5' RACE reads with MiXCR. The sample has around 110,000 distinct CDR3 sequences, 9% to 15% seen once. The sequenced sample was PBMCs, obtained at follow-up. All receptors come from a male donor with early-stage non-small cell lung cancer.

V usage is TRBV19 and J usage is TRBJ2-7; the match to TRBD1 covers 11 bases. This CDR3 region has 16 residues. V was clipped by 5 bases and J by 4 bases; unmatched bases: 10. Germline V gives CDR1 LNHDA, CDR2 SQIVND (reference sequence). This CDR3 reads CASSPRGTGGNYEQYF. The CDR3 bases are TGTGCCAGTAGTCCCCGGGGGACAGGGGGAAATTACGAGCAGTACTTC.

The chain carries TRBV30 and TRBJ2-2; 10 bases agree with TRBD1. Germline lookup yields CDR1 GTSNPN and CDR2 SVGIG (reference sequence). This CDR3 spans 18 amino acids. V shed 1 base and J 5 bases; nucleotides not matched to a gene: 13. CDR3 nucleotide sequence: TGTGCCTGGAGTGCACGAGGACAGGGGGAGCTCGGTACCGGGGAGCTGTTTTTT. Its protein is CAWSARGQGELGTGELFF.

This clonotype was seen ten or more times. The chain employs TRBV5-1 and TRBJ1-2, with 9 nucleotides matching TRBD1. The germline CDR1 and CDR2 sequences are SGHRS and YFSETQ. The length of the CDR3 is 14 residues. V lost 4 bases, J lost 7 bases, and 8 bases stayed unmatched. CDR3 residues: CASSVEQGAGGYTF. The CDR3 bases are TGCGCCAGCAGCGTCGAACAGGGGGCAGGTGGCTACACCTTC.

V and J are TRBV7-2 and TRBJ2-1; unclear D gene. Per the germline V gene, CDR1 is SGHTA and CDR2 is FQGNSA. The V and J ends lost 5 bases and 6 bases respectively, with 14 bases between them. The length of the CDR3 is 14 residues. This CDR3 is CASSLMLVSNEQFF. CDR3 bases: TGTGCCAGCAGCCTTATGCTCGTATCCAATGAGCAGTTCTTC. Drawing the rest from reference TRBV7-2 and TRBJ2-1, the complete variable domain is GAGVSQSPSNKVTEKGKDVELRCDPISGHTALYWYRQSLGQGLEFLIYFQGNSAPDKSGLPSDRFSAERTGGSVSTLTIQRTQQEDSAVYLCASSLMLVSNEQFFGPGTRLTVL.

The rearrangement joins TRBV6-1 to TRBJ2-7, with D maybe TRBD2 (5 bases). Trimming stripped 3 bases from V and 3 bases from J, with 12 bases between. This CDR3 region has 14 residues. The germline V gene has CDR1 MNHNS and CDR2 SASEGT. CDR3 nucleotide sequence: TGTGCCAGCAGTGAGAGCGGACGCTACTACGAGCAGTACTTC. This sequence encodes CASSESGRYYEQYF.

The table lists this clonotype with many counts. V and J are TRBV4-3 and TRBJ1-6; D is undetermined. Germline-derived CDR1 and CDR2 are LGHNA and YSLEER. There are 14 residues in the CDR3. V lost 0 bases to trimming and J lost 8 bases, with 8 bases between them. This CDR3 is CASSQDRVDSPLHF. The CDR3 nucleotides read TGCGCCAGCAGCCAAGATAGGGTCGATTCACCCCTCCACTTT.

This chain joins TRBV6-1 and TRBJ1-2; D gene unclear. Germline V CDR1 and CDR2: MNHNS, SASEGT. The V end lost 6 bases, the J end lost 0 bases, and 11 bases lay between the germline ends. CDR3 size: 14 residues. The CDR3 nucleotides read TGTGCCAGCAGCCTCGAGGATGCTAACTATGGCTACACCTTC. It translates to CASSLEDANYGYTF.

This clonotype was recorded at least ten times. The chain employs TRBV29-1 and TRBJ1-1; D uncertain. Trimming removed 4 bases at V and 4 bases at J, with 7 bases between. The CDR3 runs 11 residues. CDR1 SQVTM and CDR2 ANQGSEA come from the germline V gene. CDR3 coding DNA: TGCAGCGTTGTTAGGGTCACTGAAGCTTTCTTT. Protein product: CSVVRVTEAFF. The full variable domain, completed using reference TRBV29-1 and TRBJ1-1, is SAVISQKPSRDICQRGTSLTIQCQVDSQVTMMFWYRQQPGQSLTLIATANQGSEATYESGFVIDKFPISRPNLTFSTLTVSNMSPEDSSIYLCSVVRVTEAFFGQGTRLTVV.

This clonotype has at least ten counts. The chain is built from TRBV10-3 and TRBJ2-5; D may be TRBD1 or TRBD2 (5 bases each). The V gene's germline CDR1 is ENHRY and CDR2 SYGVKD. The CDR3 runs 13 residues. The germline V and J ends were trimmed by 3 bases and 7 bases, with 12 bases remaining between them. The CDR3 spells CAISDDLRGTQYF. CDR3 sequence (DNA): TGTGCCATCAGTGATGACTTGAGGGGGACCCAGTACTTC.

This clonotype was observed a handful of times. The J gene is TRBJ2-1, the V gene TRBV9; 9 positions agree with TRBD1. V trimming: 1 base; J trimming: 6 bases; junction bases outside the gene matches: 8. The germline gives CDR1 SGDLS, CDR2 YYNGEE. The CDR3 contains 16 residues. The CDR3 coding sequence is TGTGCCAGCAGCGTACGAACGGGGACAGGGACCAATGAGCAGTTCTTC. Its translation: CASSVRTGTGTNEQFF.

This clonotype appeared many times. This chain connects TRBV24-1 to TRBJ2-7; TRBD1 aligns across 10 bases. CDR3 length equals 14 residues. With 9 bases clipped from V and 5 bases from J, the junction kept 9 bases outside the gene matches. CDR1 is KGHDR, CDR2 SFDVKD, per germline. The CDR3 reads CATARGQGSHEQYF. The CDR3 DNA reads as TGTGCCACCGCGAGGGGACAGGGGAGCCACGAGCAGTACTTC.

This clonotype was counted a few times. The genes are TRBV5-4 and TRBJ1-1; 7 nucleotides agree with TRBD1. The junction had 7 bases not matched to a gene; V was cut back by 1 base and J by 1 base. The CDR3 consists of 16 residues. CDR1 and CDR2 from the germline V gene are SGHNT and YYREEE (reference sequence). The CDR3 DNA is TGTGCCAGCAGCTTGAGGGGGCCCAGAGGGAACACTGAAGCTTTCTTT. Protein: CASSLRGPRGNTEAFF.

This clonotype appeared a few times. The rearrangement joins TRBV5-1 to TRBJ1-1, with 7 positions matching TRBD1. Germline loops: CDR1 SGHRS, CDR2 YFSETQ. V dropped 5 bases and J dropped 5; count of bases not matched to a gene: 9. CDR3 length equals 14 residues. The CDR3 DNA reads TGCGCCAGCAGTCTCCAAGACAGGGTAACTGAAGCTTTCTTT. This encodes CASSLQDRVTEAFF. The entire variable domain, with the rest obtained from reference TRBV5-1 and TRBJ1-1, is as follows: KAGVTQTPRYLIKTRGQQVTLSCSPISGHRSVSWYQQTPGQGLQFLFEYFSETQRNKGNFPGRFSGRQFSNSRSEMNVSTLELGDSALYLCASSLQDRVTEAFFGQGTRLTVV.

This clonotype came up a few times. This chain connects TRBV6-4 to TRBJ2-1, with 11 bases aligning to TRBD2. V shed 3 bases, J shed 7 bases, and the junction held 2 bases outside the gene matches. The CDR3 sequence is 14 residues long. The germline V gene encodes CDR1 MRHNA and CDR2 SNTAGT. The CDR3 region is CASSEGLAVNEQFF. In nucleotides, the CDR3 is TGTGCCAGCAGTGAGGGACTAGCGGTGAATGAGCAGTTCTTC.

This clonotype was seen a handful of times. J is TRBJ1-5 and V is TRBV12-3 or TRBV12-4; D is unresolved. V was shortened by 6 bases and J by 1 base, with 13 bases between the two germline ends. This CDR3 is built from 15 residues. The CDR3 region has the DNA TGTGCCAGCAGCCCTGACCCAGTCAGCAATCAGCCCCAGCATTTT. This encodes CASSPDPVSNQPQHF.

This clonotype has at least ten counts. V usage is TRBV29-1 and J usage is TRBJ2-5; D is unresolved. Germline CDR1 and CDR2: SQVTM and ANQGSEA. The length of the CDR3 is 9 residues. Trimming took 4 bases from V and 5 from J, leaving 2 bases between them. The CDR3 sequence is CSVGETQYF. The CDR3 DNA reads TGCAGCGTTGGGGAGACCCAGTACTTC.

This clonotype occurred many times. CDR3 sequence (DNA): TGTGCCAGCAGCCTCGCGGGGGCCAGGTACGAGCAGTACTTC. This gives the protein CASSLAGARYEQYF. The chain combines TRBV3-1 with TRBJ2-7, with D maybe TRBD2 (7 bases). This CDR3 region has 14 residues. Germline V gene sequence: CDR1 LGHDT, CDR2 YNNKEL (reference sequence). Trimming stripped 4 bases from V and 4 bases from J, with 14 bases between.

The rearrangement links TRBV7-9 to TRBJ2-3, with TRBD2 matching 9 bases. The J segment lost 7 bases and the V segment lost 5 bases, leaving 10 bases of the junction unmatched. The length of the CDR3 is 15 residues. CDR1 and CDR2 from the germline V gene are SEHNR and FQNEAQ (reference sequence). Here the CDR3 reads CASSPRSGGFHTQYF. In nucleotides, the CDR3 is TGTGCCAGCAGCCCACGTAGCGGGGGATTTCATACGCAGTATTTT.

This clonotype was picked up a small number of times. This sequence joins TRBV7-2 and TRBJ2-1; 7 positions match TRBD1. From germline, CDR1 is SGHTA and CDR2 FQGNSA. This CDR3 comprises 16 residues. The V gene end was trimmed by 0 bases and the J gene end by 1 base; junction bases not matched to a gene: 3. The CDR3 loop reads CASSLALTGSYNEQFF. In DNA, the CDR3 is TGTGCCAGCAGCTTAGCCCTGACAGGGTCCTACAATGAGCAGTTCTTC.

CDR3 loop: CASSFQGSSTDTQYF. The CDR3 coding sequence is TGTGCCAGCAGCTTCCAGGGATCGAGCACAGATACGCAGTATTTT. J is TRBJ2-3 and V is TRBV7-3; D may be TRBD1 (5 bases). The V gene's germline CDR1 is SGHTA and CDR2 FQGTGA. The CDR3 length is 15 residues. The V gene lost 3 bases and the J gene lost 0 bases, with 10 bases spanning the gap.